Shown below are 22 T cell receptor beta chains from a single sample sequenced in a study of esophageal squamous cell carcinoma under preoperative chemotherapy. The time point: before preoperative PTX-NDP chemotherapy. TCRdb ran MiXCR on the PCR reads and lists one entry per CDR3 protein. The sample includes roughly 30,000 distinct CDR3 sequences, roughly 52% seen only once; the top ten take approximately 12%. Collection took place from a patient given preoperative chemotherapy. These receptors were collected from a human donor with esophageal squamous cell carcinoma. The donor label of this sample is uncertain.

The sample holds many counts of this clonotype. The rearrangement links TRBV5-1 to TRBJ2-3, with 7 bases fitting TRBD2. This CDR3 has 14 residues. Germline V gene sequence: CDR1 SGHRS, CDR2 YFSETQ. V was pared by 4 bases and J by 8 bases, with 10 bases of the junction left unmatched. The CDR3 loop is CASSPLFGEGTQYF. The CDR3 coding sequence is TGCGCCAGCAGCCCCTTATTCGGGGAGGGTACGCAGTATTTT.

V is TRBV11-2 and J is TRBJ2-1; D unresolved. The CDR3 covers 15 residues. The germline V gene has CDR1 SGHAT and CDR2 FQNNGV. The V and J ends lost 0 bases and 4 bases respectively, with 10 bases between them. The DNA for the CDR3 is TGTGCCAGCAGCTTAGATTTAGGCATATACAATGAGCAGTTCTTC. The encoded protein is CASSLDLGIYNEQFF.

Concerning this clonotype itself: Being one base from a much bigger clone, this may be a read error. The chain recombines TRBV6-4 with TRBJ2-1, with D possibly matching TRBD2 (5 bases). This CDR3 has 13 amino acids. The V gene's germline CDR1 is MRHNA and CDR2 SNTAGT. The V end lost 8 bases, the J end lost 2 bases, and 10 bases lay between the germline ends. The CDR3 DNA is TGTGCCAGCGGGAGAAGGGCCTACAATGAGCAGTTCTTC. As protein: CASGRRAYNEQFF.

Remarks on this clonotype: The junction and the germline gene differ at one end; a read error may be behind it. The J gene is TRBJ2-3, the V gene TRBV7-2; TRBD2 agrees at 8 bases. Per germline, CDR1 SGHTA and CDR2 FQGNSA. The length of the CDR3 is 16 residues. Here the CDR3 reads CASSPPGGRGKDTQYF. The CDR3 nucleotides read TGTGCCAGCAGCCCCCCGGGGGGGAGAGGGAAAGACACTCAGTACTTT. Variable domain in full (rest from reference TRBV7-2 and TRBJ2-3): GAGVSQSPSNKVTEKGKDVELRCDPISGHTALYWYRQSLGQGLEFLIYFQGNSAPDKSGLPSDRFSAERTGGSVSTLTIQRTQQEDSAVYLCASSPPGGRGKDTQYFGPGTRLTVL.

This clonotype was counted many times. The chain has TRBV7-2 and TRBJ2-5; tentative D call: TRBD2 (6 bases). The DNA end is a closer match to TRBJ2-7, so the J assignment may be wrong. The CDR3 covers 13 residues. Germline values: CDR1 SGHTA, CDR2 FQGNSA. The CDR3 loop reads CASSLGGDYEQYF. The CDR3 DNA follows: TGTGCCAGCAGCTTAGGGGGGGACTACGAGCAGTACTTC.

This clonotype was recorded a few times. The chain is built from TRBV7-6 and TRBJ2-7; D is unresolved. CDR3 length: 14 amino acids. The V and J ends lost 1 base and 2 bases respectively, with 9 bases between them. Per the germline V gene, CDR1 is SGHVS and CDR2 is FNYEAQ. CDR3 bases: TGTGCCAGCAGCTTAGGAGTCAGAACCTACGAGCAGTACTTC. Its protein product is CASSLGVRTYEQYF.

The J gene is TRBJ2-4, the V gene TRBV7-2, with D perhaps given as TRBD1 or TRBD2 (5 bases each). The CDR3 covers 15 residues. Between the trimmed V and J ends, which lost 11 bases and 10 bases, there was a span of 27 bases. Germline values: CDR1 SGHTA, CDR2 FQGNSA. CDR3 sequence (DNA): TGTGCCGCCAGGTCCGGGGCCGTTGACCAAGAGATTCAGTACTTC. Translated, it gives CAARSGAVDQEIQYF.

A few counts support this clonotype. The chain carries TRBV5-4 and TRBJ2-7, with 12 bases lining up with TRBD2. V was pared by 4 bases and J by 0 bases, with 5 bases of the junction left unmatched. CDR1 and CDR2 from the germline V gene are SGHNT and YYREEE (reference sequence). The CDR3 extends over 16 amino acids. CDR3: CASSRGLAGSSYEQYF. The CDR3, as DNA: TGTGCCAGCAGCCGCGGACTAGCGGGAAGCTCCTACGAGCAGTACTTC. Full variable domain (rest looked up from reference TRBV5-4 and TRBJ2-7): ETGVTQSPTHLIKTRGQQVTLRCSSQSGHNTVSWYQQALGQGPQFIFQYYREEENGRGNFPPRFSGLQFPNYSSELNVNALELDDSALYLCASSRGLAGSSYEQYFGPGTRLTVT.

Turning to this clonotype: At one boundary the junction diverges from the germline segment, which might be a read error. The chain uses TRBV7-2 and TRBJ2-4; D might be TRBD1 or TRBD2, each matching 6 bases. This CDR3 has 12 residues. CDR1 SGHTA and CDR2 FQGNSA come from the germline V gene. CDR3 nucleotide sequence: TGTGCCAGCGGCTTAGACGAGGGGGGTCAGTACTTC. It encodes CASGLDEGGQYF.

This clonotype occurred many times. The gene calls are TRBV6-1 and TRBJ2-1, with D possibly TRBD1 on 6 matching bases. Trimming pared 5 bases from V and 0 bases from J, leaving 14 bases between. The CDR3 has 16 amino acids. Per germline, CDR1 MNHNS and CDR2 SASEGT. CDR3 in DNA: TGTGCCAGCAGTCCCGTTAGGGGGACCTCCTACAATGAGCAGTTCTTC. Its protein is CASSPVRGTSYNEQFF.

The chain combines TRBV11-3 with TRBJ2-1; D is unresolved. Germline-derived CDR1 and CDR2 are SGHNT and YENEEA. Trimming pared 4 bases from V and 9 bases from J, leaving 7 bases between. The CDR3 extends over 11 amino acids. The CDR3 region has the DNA TGTGCCAGCAGCTCGTTAGGTGAGCAGTTCTTC. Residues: CASSSLGEQFF.

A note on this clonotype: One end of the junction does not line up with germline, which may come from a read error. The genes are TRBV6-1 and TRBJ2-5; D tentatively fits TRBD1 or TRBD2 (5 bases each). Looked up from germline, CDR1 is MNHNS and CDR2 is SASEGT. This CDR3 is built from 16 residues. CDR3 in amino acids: CASGGFGGRDKDTQYF. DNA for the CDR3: TGTGCCAGCGGGGGATTTGGGGGACGTGACAAAGATACCCAGTACTTC.

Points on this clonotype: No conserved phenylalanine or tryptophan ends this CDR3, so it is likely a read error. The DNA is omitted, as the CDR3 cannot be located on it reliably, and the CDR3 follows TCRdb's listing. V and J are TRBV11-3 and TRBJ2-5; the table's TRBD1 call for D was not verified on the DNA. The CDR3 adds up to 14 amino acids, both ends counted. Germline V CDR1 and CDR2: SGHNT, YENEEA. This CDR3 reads CASSFGQGGETQFL.

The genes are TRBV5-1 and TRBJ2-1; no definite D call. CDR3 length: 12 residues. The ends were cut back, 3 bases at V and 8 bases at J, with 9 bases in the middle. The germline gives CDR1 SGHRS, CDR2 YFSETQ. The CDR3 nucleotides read TGCGCCAGCAGCTCACGAGGCGATGAGCAGTTCTTC. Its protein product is CASSSRGDEQFF. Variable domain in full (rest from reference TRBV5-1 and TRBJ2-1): KAGVTQTPRYLIKTRGQQVTLSCSPISGHRSVSWYQQTPGQGLQFLFEYFSETQRNKGNFPGRFSGRQFSNSRSEMNVSTLELGDSALYLCASSSRGDEQFFGPGTRLTVL.

The CDR3 here is CASSLTYEQYF. The CDR3 nucleotides are TGTGCCAGCAGTTTAACCTACGAGCAGTACTTC. The genes are TRBV12-3 or TRBV12-4 and TRBJ2-1; no reliable D call. The DNA end lines up better with TRBJ2-7; the J call may be wrong. The CDR3 runs 11 residues.

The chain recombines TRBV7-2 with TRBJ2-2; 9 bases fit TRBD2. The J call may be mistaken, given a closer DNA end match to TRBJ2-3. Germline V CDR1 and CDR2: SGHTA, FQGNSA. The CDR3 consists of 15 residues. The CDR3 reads CASSPSGVRAGAQYF. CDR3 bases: TGTGCCAGCAGCCCTAGCGGGGTCCGAGCCGGGGCGCAGTATTTT.

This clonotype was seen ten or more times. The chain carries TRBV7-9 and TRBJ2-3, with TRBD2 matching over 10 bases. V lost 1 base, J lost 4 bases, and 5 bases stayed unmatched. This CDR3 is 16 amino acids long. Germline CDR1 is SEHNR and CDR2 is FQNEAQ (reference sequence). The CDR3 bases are TGTGCCAGCAGCTTAGGTATTCTAGCGGGAGCAGATACGCAGTATTTT. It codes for CASSLGILAGADTQYF.

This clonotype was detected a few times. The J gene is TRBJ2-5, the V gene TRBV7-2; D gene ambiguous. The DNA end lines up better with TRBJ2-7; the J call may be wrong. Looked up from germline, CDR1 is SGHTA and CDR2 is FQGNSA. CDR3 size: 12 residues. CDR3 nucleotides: TGTGCCAGCAGCTCCTACCTCTACGAGCAGTACTTC. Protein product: CASSSYLYEQYF.

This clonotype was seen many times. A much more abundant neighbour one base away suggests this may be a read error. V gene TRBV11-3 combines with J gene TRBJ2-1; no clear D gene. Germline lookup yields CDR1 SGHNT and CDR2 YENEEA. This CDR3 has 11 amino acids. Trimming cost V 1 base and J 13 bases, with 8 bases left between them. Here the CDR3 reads CASSLAETQFF. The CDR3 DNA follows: TGTGCCAGCAGCTTAGCAGAGACCCAGTTCTTC. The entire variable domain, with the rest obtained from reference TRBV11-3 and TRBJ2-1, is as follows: EAGVVQSPRYKIIEKKQPVAFWCNPISGHNTLYWYLQNLGQGPELLIRYENEEAVDDSQLPKDRFSAERLKGVDSTLKIQPAELGDSAVYLCASSLAETQFFGPGTRLTVL.

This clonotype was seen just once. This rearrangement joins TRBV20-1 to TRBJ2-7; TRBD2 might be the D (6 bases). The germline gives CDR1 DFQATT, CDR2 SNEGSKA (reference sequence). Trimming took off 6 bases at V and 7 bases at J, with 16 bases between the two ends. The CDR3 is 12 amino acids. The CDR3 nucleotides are TGCAGTGCCAAGTCGGGGGTGGGGGAGCAGTACTTC. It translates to CSAKSGVGEQYF.

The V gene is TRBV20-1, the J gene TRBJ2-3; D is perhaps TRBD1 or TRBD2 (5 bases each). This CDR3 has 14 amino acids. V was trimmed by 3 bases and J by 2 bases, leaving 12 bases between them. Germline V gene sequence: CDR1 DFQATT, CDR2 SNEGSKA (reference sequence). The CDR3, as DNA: TGCAGTGCTAGCGGGGCCCTAATCACAGATACGCAGTATTTT. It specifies CSASGALITDTQYF.

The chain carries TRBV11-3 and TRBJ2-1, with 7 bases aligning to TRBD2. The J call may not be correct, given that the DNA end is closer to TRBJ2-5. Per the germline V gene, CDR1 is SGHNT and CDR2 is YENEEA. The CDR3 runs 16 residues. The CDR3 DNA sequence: TGTGCCAGCAGCTTGGGAGGGGCTAGCGGCCACGGAACCCAGTACTTC. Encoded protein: CASSLGGASGHGTQYF.